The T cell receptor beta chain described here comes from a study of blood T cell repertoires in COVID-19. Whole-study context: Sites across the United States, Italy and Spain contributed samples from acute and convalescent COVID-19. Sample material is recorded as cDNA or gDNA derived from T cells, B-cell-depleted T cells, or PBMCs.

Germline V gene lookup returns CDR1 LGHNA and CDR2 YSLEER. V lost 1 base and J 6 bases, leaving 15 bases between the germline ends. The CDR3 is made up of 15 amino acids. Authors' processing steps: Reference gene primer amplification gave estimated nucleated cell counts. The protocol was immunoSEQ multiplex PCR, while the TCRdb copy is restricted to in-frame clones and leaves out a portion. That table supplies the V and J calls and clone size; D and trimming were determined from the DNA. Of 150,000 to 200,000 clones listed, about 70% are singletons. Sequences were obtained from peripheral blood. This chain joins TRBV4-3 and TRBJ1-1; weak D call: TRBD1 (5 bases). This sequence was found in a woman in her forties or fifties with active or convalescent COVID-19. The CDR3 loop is CASSQVGEGMAEAFF. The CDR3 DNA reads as TGCGCCAGCAGCCAAGTAGGGGAGGGAATGGCTGAAGCTTTCTTT.